A selection of T cell receptor beta chains follows, all from one sample in a study of CD8 T cells in Susac syndrome. TCRdb used MiXCR to reprocess the immunoSEQ multiplex PCR reads, holding one entry per CDR3 protein. The table has 120,000 to 150,000 distinct CDR3 sequences, about 95% seen once; the top ten hold approximately 0.11%. The specimen sequenced was CD4+ T cells from PBMCs. The receptors were sampled from a human donor with multiple sclerosis. Each CDR3 is given without its conserved first and last residue.

>TRBJ2-3|TRBV7-2
ASSLVTATQY
>TRBJ2-7|TRBV12-3/TRBV12-4
ASSFGLAGGEVRDEQY
>TRBJ2-5|TRBV6-5
ASRGTGSVGTQY
>TRBJ2-2|TRBV12-3/TRBV12-4
ASTRNTNTGELF
>TRBJ2-5|TRBV15
ATSRDPRLAGGRETQY
>TRBJ2-7|TRBV18
ASSPQDFEQY
>TRBJ1-2|TRBV3-1
ASSQVGGNYGYT
>TRBJ1-6|TRBV27
ASSPGQALSPLH
>TRBJ2-4|TRBV20-1
STETGPLRGRNIQY
>TRBJ1-2|TRBV20-1
SARGQVRGYT
>TRBJ1-4|TRBV15
ATSRGGRNNEKLF
>TRBJ1-6|TRBV3-1
ASSQELDRTNSPLH
>TRBJ1-4|TRBV7-8
ASSLAGGPNEKLF
>TRBJ2-3|TRBV12-3/TRBV12-4
ASFTRQSSTDTQY
>TRBJ2-7|TRBV9
ASSVDLADSYEQY
>TRBJ2-7|TRBV6-1
ASSRSLQTGGRHYEQY
>TRBJ2-5|TRBV7-8
ASSYGTRARHQETQY
>TRBJ1-1|TRBV9
ASSVDENTEAF
>TRBJ2-7|TRBV7-2
ASSRTSGGGSYEQY
>TRBJ2-2|TRBV24-1
ATRLSGDTGELF
>TRBJ2-5|TRBV7-9
ASSPSRSRQETQY
>TRBJ2-5|TRBV5-4
ASSPTSGAGETQY
>TRBJ1-1|TRBV30
AWIQGGAF
>TRBJ2-6|TRBV24-1
ATSDRGGNGANVLT
>TRBJ2-3|TRBV9
ASSVQGSTTDTQY
>TRBJ1-2|TRBV30
AWSNKPNYGYT
>TRBJ2-2|TRBV6-1
ASSSPIGTVNTGELF
>TRBJ2-2|TRBV29-1
SVEGGPGELF
>TRBJ1-2|TRBV4-2
ASSPTDPNYGYT
>TRBJ2-7|TRBV4-2
ASSQPGQGGLSYEQY
>TRBJ2-1|TRBV20-1
SAMTSGRVNEQF
>TRBJ2-1|TRBV20-1
SANSGGVGNEQF
>TRBJ1-1|TRBV28
ASRLLMNTEAF
>TRBJ2-2|TRBV3-1
ASSRQGVDTGELF
>TRBJ2-6|TRBV10-3
AISETSGANVLT
>TRBJ2-5|TRBV3-1
ASSTGTGWMETQY
>TRBJ2-2|TRBV4-3
ASSQDPQGARTGELF
>TRBJ1-6|TRBV7-9
ASTRQGSNSPLH
>TRBJ1-4|TRBV29-1
SVQEQGEKLF
>TRBJ1-1|TRBV7-9
ASSLFGDREAF
>TRBJ2-6|TRBV5-4
ASSLAGPANVLT
>TRBJ2-7|TRBV11-1
ASGTRGGASLGQY
>TRBJ2-7|TRBV7-9
ASSSIIISSYEQY
>TRBJ2-7|TRBV12-3/TRBV12-4
ATSGGPGLGYEQY
>TRBJ1-6|TRBV20-1
SAYSTDHNSPLH
>TRBJ1-3|TRBV30
AWSRDSGAGNTIY